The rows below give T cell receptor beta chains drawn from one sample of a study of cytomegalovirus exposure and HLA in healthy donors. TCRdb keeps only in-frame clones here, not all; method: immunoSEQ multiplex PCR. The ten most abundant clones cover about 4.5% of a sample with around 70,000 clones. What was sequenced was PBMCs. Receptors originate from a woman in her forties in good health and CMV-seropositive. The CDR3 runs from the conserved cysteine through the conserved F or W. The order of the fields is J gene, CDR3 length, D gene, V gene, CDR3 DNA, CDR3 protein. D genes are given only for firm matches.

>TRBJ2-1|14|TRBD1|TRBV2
TGTGCCAGCAGTTCCGGGACAGGGTACAATGAGCAGTTCTTC
CASSSGTGYNEQFF
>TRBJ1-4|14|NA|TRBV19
TGTGCCAGTACTCACAGGGCAACTAATGAAAAACTGTTTTTT
CASTHRATNEKLFF
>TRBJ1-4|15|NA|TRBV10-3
TGTGCCATCAGATCTGACAGGAGCGCTAATGAAAAACTGTTTTTT
CAIRSDRSANEKLFF
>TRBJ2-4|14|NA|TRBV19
TGTGCCAGTAGTCCAGCGGCAGGACAAAACATTCAGTACTTC
CASSPAAGQNIQYF
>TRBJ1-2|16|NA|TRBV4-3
TGCGCCAGCAGCCAAGAGGTCTCCCCAGGTTCTGGGGGCTACACCTTC
CASSQEVSPGSGGYTF
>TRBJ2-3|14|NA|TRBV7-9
TGTGCCAGCAGCCTCGTGGTAGCTGGAGATACGCAGTATTTT
CASSLVVAGDTQYF
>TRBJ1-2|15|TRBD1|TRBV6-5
TGTGCCAGCAGTCCGCGACAGGGGGATGGGTATGGCTACACCTTC
CASSPRQGDGYGYTF
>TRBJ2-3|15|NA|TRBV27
TGTGCCAGCAGTCCAACAGGGATCGGTGGAGATACGCAGTATTTT
CASSPTGIGGDTQYF
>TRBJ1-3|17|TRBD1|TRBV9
TGTGCCAGCAGCGTAGGGCCACAGGGGAACTCTGGAAACACCATATATTTT
CASSVGPQGNSGNTIYF
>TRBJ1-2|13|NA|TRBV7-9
TGTGCCAGCAGCCCGCAAGGGGCGCATGGCTACACCTTC
CASSPQGAHGYTF
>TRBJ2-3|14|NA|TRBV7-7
TGTGCCAGCAGCTTAGAGGGAGCCACAGATACGCAGTATTTT
CASSLEGATDTQYF
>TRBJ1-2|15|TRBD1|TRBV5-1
TGCGCCAGCAGCTTGGAGGGACAGGCGTCCTATGGCTACACCTTC
CASSLEGQASYGYTF
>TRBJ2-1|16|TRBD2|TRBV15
TGTGCCACCAGCAGAGGTGGAGGACTAGCGTACAATGAGCAGTTCTTC
CATSRGGGLAYNEQFF
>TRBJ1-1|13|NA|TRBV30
TGTGCCTGGAGTGTTGAGTTTTGGACTGAAGCTTTCTTT
CAWSVEFWTEAFF
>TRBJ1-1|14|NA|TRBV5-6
TGTGCCAGCAGCTTAACAGGGAAAGGCACTGAAGCTTTCTTT
CASSLTGKGTEAFF
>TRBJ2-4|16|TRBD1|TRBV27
TGTGCCAGCAGTCTGGGACAGGGCTATTCCGAAAACATTCAGTACTTC
CASSLGQGYSENIQYF
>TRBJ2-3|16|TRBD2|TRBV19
TGTGCCAGTAGTATTCGGACTAGCCCTAGCACAGATACGCAGTATTTT
CASSIRTSPSTDTQYF
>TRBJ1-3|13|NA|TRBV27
TGTGCCAGCAGTTTGGTGCGTGGAAACACCATATATTTT
CASSLVRGNTIYF
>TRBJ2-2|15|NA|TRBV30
TGTGCCTGGAGTGTGGCGAGGCGGGATAGCGGGGAGCTGTTTTTT
CAWSVARRDSGELFF
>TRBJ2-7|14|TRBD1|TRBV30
TGTGCCTGGAGTGTGGGGACAGTAGGAGGTAGGCAGTACTTC
CAWSVGTVGGRQYF
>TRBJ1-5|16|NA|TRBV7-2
TGTGCCAGCAGTTTCCTCCCGAGAGGGCAAAATCAGCCCCAGCATTTT
CASSFLPRGQNQPQHF
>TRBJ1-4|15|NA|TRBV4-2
TGTGCCAGCAGCCAAGTGGGGCAGGGTAATGAAAAACTGTTTTTT
CASSQVGQGNEKLFF
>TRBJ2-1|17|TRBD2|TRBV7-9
TGTGCCAGCAGTCCTATGGGGACTAGCCCTCCCTACAATGAGCAGTTCTTC
CASSPMGTSPPYNEQFF
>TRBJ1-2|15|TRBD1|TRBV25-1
TGTGCCAGCAGTGAAAGGGGCAGGGGGAACTATGGCTACACCTTC
CASSERGRGNYGYTF
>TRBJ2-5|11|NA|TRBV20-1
TGCAGTTCCAGGGTCGGGGAGACCCAGTACTTC
CSSRVGETQYF
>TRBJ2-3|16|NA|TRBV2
TGTGCCAGCAGTGAATCGAAGGGGGTGTCGGCAGATACGCAGTATTTT
CASSESKGVSADTQYF
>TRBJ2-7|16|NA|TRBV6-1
TGTGCCAACAGTGTAGAGGGCTCCCGCTACTCCTACGAGCAGTACTTC
CANSVEGSRYSYEQYF
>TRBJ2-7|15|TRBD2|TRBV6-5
TGTGCCAGCAGCTCCAGACTAGCGGGAGGCTACGAGCAGTACTTC
CASSSRLAGGYEQYF
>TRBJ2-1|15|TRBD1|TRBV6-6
TGTGCCAGCACGACACAGGGGGCCTCAATAGGGACCCCGTTCTTC
CASTTQGASIGTPFF
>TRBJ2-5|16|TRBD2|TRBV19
TGTGCCAGTAGCCCGGGACTAGACGACTTCGGAGAGACCCAGTACTTC
CASSPGLDDFGETQYF
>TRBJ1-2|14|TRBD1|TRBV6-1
TGTGCCAGCAGGGGACCAGGGGGCGTGGGTGGCTACACCTTC
CASRGPGGVGGYTF
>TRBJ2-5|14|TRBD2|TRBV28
TGTGCCAGCGCCTTGGGAGGGAGCACGGAGACCCAGTACTTC
CASALGGSTETQYF
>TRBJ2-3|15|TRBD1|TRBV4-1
TGCGCCAGCAGCAAGGGACAGTTCTCAGCAGATACGCAGTATTTT
CASSKGQFSADTQYF
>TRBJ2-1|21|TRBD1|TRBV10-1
TGCGCCAGCAGGGGCACCCGGGACAGGACCCACGTACCGAGCTCCTACAATGAGCAGTTCTTC
CASRGTRDRTHVPSSYNEQFF
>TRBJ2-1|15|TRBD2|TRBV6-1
TGTGCCAGCAGCGCGGGACTAGCGGATTACAATGAGCAGTTCTTC
CASSAGLADYNEQFF
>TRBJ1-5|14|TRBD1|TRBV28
TGTGCCAGCAGTTCACAGGGGGTTTTGCGGCCCCAGCATTTT
CASSSQGVLRPQHF
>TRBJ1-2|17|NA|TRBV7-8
TGTGCCAGCAGCTTAGTGGCAGGGGCCCTTCTCAACTATGGCTACACCTTC
CASSLVAGALLNYGYTF
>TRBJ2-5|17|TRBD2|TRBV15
TGTGCCACCAGCAGAGATGTAGCGGGAGTCCTCCAAGAGACCCAGTACTTC
CATSRDVAGVLQETQYF
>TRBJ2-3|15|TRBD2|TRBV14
TGTGCCAGCAGCCAGTCACTAGCGGCCACAGATACGCAGTATTTT
CASSQSLAATDTQYF
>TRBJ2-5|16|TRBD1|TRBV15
TGTGCCACCAGCAGATCCGCAGGGGGTTTCGGAGAGACCCAGTACTTC
CATSRSAGGFGETQYF
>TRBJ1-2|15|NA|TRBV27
TGTGCCAGCTCAAAGGTCGGGACTGTCCTCTATGGCTACACCTTC
CASSKVGTVLYGYTF
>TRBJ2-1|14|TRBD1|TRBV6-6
TGTGCCAGCCTCTGGGGACAGGGGTCAAATGAGCAGTTCTTC
CASLWGQGSNEQFF
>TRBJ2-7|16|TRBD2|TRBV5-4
TGTGCCAGCAGATTTATGAGCGGGAGGATAGAAAACGAGCAGTACTTC
CASRFMSGRIENEQYF
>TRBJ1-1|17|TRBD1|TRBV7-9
TGTGCCAGCAGCTTCAGACAACTAGGGACAGGGTTGACTGAAGCTTTCTTT
CASSFRQLGTGLTEAFF
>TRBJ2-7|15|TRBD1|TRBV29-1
TGCAGCGTTCTCCCCGGGACAGGGCCTACCTACGAGCAGTACTTC
CSVLPGTGPTYEQYF
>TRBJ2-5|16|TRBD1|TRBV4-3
TGCGCCAGCAGCCAAGATTGGGGGCAGGGGGCGAAGACCCAGTACTTC
CASSQDWGQGAKTQYF
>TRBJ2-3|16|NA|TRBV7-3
TGTGCCAGCAGCTTAACCGGGATAGGTAAGGCAGATACGCAGTATTTT
CASSLTGIGKADTQYF